The 18 T cell receptor beta chains in this list originate from one sample, sequenced in a study of T-cell reconstitution after alpha-beta-depleted transplantation in children. Unique molecular identifiers were incorporated into the prepared TCRbeta library. TCRdb independently ran MiXCR on the PCR reads; one entry per CDR3 protein. The profile shows 400,000 to 550,000 distinct CDR3 sequences, approximately 10% of them singletons. Sequences were derived from PBMCs, sampled before TCRalphabeta/CD19-depleted stem cell transplant. All receptors come from a child aged 2 to 10 with inherited bone marrow failure, due to receive a stem cell transplant.

This clonotype was detected many times. CDR3 in amino acids: CASSIGSSYEQYF. DNA for the CDR3: TGTGCCAGCAGTATCGGGAGCTCCTACGAGCAGTACTTC. The chain couples TRBV27 to TRBJ2-7, with D perhaps matching TRBD2 (6 bases). V was trimmed by 5 bases and J by 0 bases, leaving 8 bases between them. The CDR3 is 13 amino acids. Germline CDR1 reads MNHEY; CDR2 reads SMNVEV (reference sequence).

The sample holds many counts of this clonotype. The rearrangement joins TRBV10-3 to TRBJ2-5, with 8 positions matching TRBD2. The germline V gene has CDR1 ENHRY and CDR2 SYGVKD. The CDR3 is 13 residues long. The V gene end was trimmed by 11 bases and the J gene end by 5 bases; junction bases not matched to a gene: 10. CDR3 nucleotide sequence: TGTGCCTCCCGACTAGCGCTGAGGGAGACCCAGTACTTC. Translation gives CASRLALRETQYF.

This clonotype was counted at least ten times. The chain combines TRBV12-3 or TRBV12-4 with TRBJ2-5; 7 nucleotides match TRBD1. J was trimmed by 12 bases and V by 3 bases; bases with no gene match: 13. This CDR3 region has 14 residues. CDR3 DNA sequence: TGTGCCAGCAGTTTCGGGCGACAGGGCCGGCCTGAGTACTTC. Translating gives CASSFGRQGRPEYF.

This clonotype was seen a single time. One base away lies a much larger clone, so this may be a sequencing read error. The chain has TRBV21-1 and TRBJ2-1; the listed D gene, TRBD2, was not tested against the DNA. TRBV21-1 is deemed a pseudogene. The CDR3 covers 14 residues. In DNA, the CDR3 is TGTGCCAGCAGAGTAGCGGGAGCTGACAATGAGCAGTTCTTC. Encoded protein: CASRVAGADNEQFF.

Many counts were recorded for this clonotype. The CDR3: CASSQALGGWTGELFF. The CDR3, as DNA: TGCGCCAGCAGCCAAGCTCTAGGCGGCTGGACCGGGGAGCTGTTTTTT. The chain employs TRBV4-3 and TRBJ2-2; D unclear. Germline CDR1 LGHNA, CDR2 YSLEER. V gave up 1 base and J gave up 5 bases, with 14 bases separating them. This CDR3 comprises 16 residues.

This clonotype was recorded at least ten times. The chain couples TRBV4-1 to TRBJ2-3, with D perhaps matching TRBD1 or TRBD2 (5 bases each). This CDR3 has 14 amino acids. The V end lost 1 base, the J end lost 4 bases, and 9 bases lay between the germline ends. CDR1 is MGHRA, CDR2 YSYEKL, per germline. CDR3 sequence: CASSQARDPDTQYF. CDR3 in DNA: TGCGCCAGCAGCCAAGCCAGGGACCCAGATACGCAGTATTTT.

This chain connects TRBV5-4 to TRBJ2-1; tentative D call: TRBD2 (5 bases). The CDR3 contains 12 residues. V shed 2 bases and J shed 8 bases, with 8 bases lying between them. Looked up from germline, CDR1 is SGHNT and CDR2 is YYREEE (reference sequence). The CDR3 loop reads CASSFDGDEQFF. CDR3 coding DNA: TGTGCCAGCAGCTTTGACGGGGATGAGCAGTTCTTC.

Note on this clonotype: This may come from a read error, since a much larger clone is one base off. The genes are TRBV5-6 and TRBJ2-5, with 7 bases lining up with TRBD2. CDR1 is SGHDT and CDR2 is YYEEEE in the germline V gene. The junction had 14 bases not matched to a gene; V was cut back by 1 base and J by 5 bases. The CDR3 length is 17 residues. In DNA form, the CDR3 reads TGTGCCAGCAGCTTGAACCCACATGGGCGGGAGTGGGAGACCCAGTACTTC. As protein: CASSLNPHGREWETQYF.

This clonotype was counted only a few times. This chain connects TRBV5-6 to TRBJ1-5; 10 bases map to TRBD1. The junction had 6 bases not matched to a gene; V was cut back by 3 bases and J by 6 bases. CDR3 size: 15 residues. CDR1 is SGHDT and CDR2 is YYEEEE in the germline V gene. CDR3: CASSWGTGVGQPQHF. The CDR3 bases are TGTGCCAGCAGCTGGGGGACAGGGGTTGGTCAGCCCCAGCATTTT.

This clonotype was counted many times. V usage is TRBV12-3 or TRBV12-4 and J usage is TRBJ2-5, with 10 bases fitting TRBD2. With V trimmed by 6 bases and J by 1 base, 8 bases remained unmatched. This CDR3 contains 16 residues. The chain's CDR3 is CASSPGLAVFQETQYF. The CDR3 bases are TGTGCCAGCAGCCCTGGACTAGCGGTTTTCCAAGAGACCCAGTACTTC.

At least ten counts were recorded for this clonotype. This chain joins TRBV27 and TRBJ2-1; TRBD2 might be the D (5 bases). Deletions cut 5 bases from V and 4 bases from J, with 15 bases between. The CDR3 is 15 amino acids. Looked up from germline, CDR1 is MNHEY and CDR2 is SMNVEV (reference sequence). The DNA for the CDR3 is TGTGCCAGCAGTGAGGCAGCGGCGCCTTACAATGAGCAGTTCTTC. Translation: CASSEAAAPYNEQFF.

This clonotype was seen repeatedly, ten times or more. CDR3 in DNA: TGTGCCACCCAAAGGGATTCAGGGGGTCAGCCCCAGCATTTT. Encoded protein: CATQRDSGGQPQHF. This sequence joins TRBV6-1 and TRBJ1-5, with 7 positions matching TRBD1. The CDR3 totals 14 residues. Unmatched junction bases numbered 12, after V lost 10 bases and J lost 6 bases. Germline loops: CDR1 MNHNS, CDR2 SASEGT.

This clonotype was seen many times. Here the CDR3 DNA reads TGCAGTGCTAGGGTGTCAGGGGGCACTCAGCCCCAGCATTTT. Protein product: CSARVSGGTQPQHF. This chain uses TRBV20-1 with TRBJ1-5; TRBD1 agrees at 8 bases. There are 14 residues in the CDR3. Unmatched junction bases numbered 7, after V lost 3 bases and J lost 6 bases. CDR1 and CDR2 (germline): DFQATT, SNEGSKA (reference sequence).

Of note for this clonotype: This may stem from a read error, because a much larger clone lies one nucleotide away. The chain is built from TRBV28 and TRBJ2-2, with TRBD2 as a possible D gene (5 bases). Per the germline V gene, CDR1 is MDHEN and CDR2 is SYDVKM. The CDR3 runs to 13 residues. In DNA form, the CDR3 reads TGTGCCAGCACCGGGCTATACACCGGGGAGCAGTTTTTT. Translation: CASTGLYTGEQFF.

This clonotype was counted at least ten times. DNA for the CDR3: TGCAGCGCACCGTGGGGCCACGAGCAGTACTTC. Translation: CSAPWGHEQYF. The genes are TRBV29-1 and TRBJ2-7, with TRBD1 as a possible D gene (5 bases). The CDR3 consists of 11 residues. The germline V gene encodes CDR1 SQVTM and CDR2 ANQGSEA. V was pared by 7 bases and J by 5 bases, with 12 bases between.

This clonotype was seen ten or more times. J is TRBJ2-7 and V is TRBV7-2, with a weak D call TRBD1 (7 bases). Germline loops: CDR1 SGHTA, CDR2 FQGNSA. This CDR3 contains 17 residues. V was trimmed by 3 bases and J by 3 bases, leaving 21 bases between them. The CDR3 protein is CASSFYSPGTAGYEQYF. Written as DNA, the CDR3 is TGTGCCAGCAGCTTCTATTCACCCGGGACAGCGGGCTACGAGCAGTACTTC.

The chain joins TRBV20-1 to TRBJ1-3, with D unclear. Germline V lookup: CDR1 DFQATT, CDR2 SNEGSKA (reference sequence). V was cut by 3 bases and J by 6 bases, with 15 bases left in between. The CDR3 length is 14 residues. CDR3 in DNA: TGCAGTGCTAGGGATGCGGGCGCAGAAAACACCATATATTTT. It codes for CSARDAGAENTIYF.

This clonotype showed up many times. This rearrangement joins TRBV9 to TRBJ1-6, with D perhaps matching TRBD1 (6 bases). Trimming pared 5 bases from V and 8 bases from J, leaving 8 bases between. The CDR3 is made up of 12 amino acids. The germline V gene has CDR1 SGDLS and CDR2 YYNGEE. The CDR3 bases are TGTGCCAGCAGTCCAGGGGATTCACCCCTCCACTTT. Translated, it gives CASSPGDSPLHF.